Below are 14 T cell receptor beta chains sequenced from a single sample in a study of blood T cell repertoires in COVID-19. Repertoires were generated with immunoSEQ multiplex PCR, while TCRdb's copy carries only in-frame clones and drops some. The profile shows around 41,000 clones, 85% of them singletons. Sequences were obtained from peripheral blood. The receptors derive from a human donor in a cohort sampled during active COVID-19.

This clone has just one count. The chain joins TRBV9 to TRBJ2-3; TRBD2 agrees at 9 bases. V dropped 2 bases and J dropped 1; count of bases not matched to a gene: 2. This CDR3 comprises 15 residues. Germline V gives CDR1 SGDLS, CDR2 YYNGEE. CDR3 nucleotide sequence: TGTGCCAGCAGCGTTAGCGGGGGAGGCACAGATACGCAGTATTTT. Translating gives CASSVSGGGTDTQYF.

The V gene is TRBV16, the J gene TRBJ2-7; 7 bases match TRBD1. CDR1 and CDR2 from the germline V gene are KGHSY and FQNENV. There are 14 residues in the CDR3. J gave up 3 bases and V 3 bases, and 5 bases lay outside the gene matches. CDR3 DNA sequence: TGTGCCAGCAGCCAGGGACAGCTTCACTACGAGCAGTACTTC. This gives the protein CASSQGQLHYEQYF. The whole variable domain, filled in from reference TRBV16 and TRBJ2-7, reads GEEVAQTPKHLVRGEGQKAKLYCAPIKGHSYVFWYQQVLKNEFKFLISFQNENVFDETGMPKERFSAKCLPNSPCSLEIQATKLEDSAVYFCASSQGQLHYEQYFGPGTRLTVT.

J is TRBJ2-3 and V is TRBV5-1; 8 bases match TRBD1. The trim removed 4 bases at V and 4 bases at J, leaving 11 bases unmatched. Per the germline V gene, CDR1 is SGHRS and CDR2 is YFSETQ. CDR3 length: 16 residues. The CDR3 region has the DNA TGCGCCAGCAGCCGCTCTGGCAGGGGGCGGGCAGATACGCAGTATTTT. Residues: CASSRSGRGRADTQYF. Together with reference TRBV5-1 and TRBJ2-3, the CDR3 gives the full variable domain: KAGVTQTPRYLIKTRGQQVTLSCSPISGHRSVSWYQQTPGQGLQFLFEYFSETQRNKGNFPGRFSGRQFSNSRSEMNVSTLELGDSALYLCASSRSGRGRADTQYFGPGTRLTVL.

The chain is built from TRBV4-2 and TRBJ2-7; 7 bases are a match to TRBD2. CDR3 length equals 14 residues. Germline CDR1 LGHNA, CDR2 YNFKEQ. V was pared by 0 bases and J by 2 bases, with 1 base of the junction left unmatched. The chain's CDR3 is CASSQDLAAYEQYF. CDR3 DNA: TGTGCCAGCAGCCAAGATCTAGCGGCCTACGAGCAGTACTTC.

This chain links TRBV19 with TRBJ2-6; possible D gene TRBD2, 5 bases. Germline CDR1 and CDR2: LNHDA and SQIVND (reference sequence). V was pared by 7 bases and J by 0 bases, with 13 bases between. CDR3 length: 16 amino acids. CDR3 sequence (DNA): TGTGCCAGTAAACCCCCGGGAACCTCTGGGGCCAACGTCCTGACTTTC. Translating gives CASKPPGTSGANVLTF.

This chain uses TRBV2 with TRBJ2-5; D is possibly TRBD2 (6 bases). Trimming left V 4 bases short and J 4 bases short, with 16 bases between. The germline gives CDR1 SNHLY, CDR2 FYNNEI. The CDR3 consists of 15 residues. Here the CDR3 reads CASSAPETRGETQYF. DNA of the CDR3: TGTGCCAGCAGTGCCCCCGAGACTAGAGGAGAGACCCAGTACTTC.

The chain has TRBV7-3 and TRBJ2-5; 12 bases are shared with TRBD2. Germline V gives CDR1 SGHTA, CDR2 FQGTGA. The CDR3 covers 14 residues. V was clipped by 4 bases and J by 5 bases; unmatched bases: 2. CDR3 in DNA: TGTGCCAGCAGCTCCGGACTAGCGGGGGAGACCCAGTACTTC. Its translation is CASSSGLAGETQYF.

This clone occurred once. In DNA form, the CDR3 reads TGTGCCAGCAGTGAATTACTAGCGGGGAGTTGGGCGAACACCGGGGAGCTGTTTTTT. This codes for CASSELLAGSWANTGELFF. The V call is TRBV2, the J call TRBJ2-2; 10 nucleotides agree with TRBD2. V trimming: 2 bases; J trimming: 0 bases; junction bases outside the gene matches: 9. The CDR3 length is 19 residues. CDR1 and CDR2 from the germline V gene are SNHLY and FYNNEI.

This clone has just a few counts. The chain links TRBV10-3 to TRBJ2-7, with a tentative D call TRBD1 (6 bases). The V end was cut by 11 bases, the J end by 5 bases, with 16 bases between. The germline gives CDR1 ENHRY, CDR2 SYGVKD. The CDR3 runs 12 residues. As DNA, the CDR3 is TGTGCCGCCAGCAGGGGAATGGACGAGCAGTACTTC. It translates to CAASRGMDEQYF.

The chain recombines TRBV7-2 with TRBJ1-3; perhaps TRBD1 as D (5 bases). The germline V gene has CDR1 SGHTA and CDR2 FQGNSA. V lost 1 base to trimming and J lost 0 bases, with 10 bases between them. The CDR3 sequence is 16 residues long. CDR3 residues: CASSLVGQSSGNTIYF. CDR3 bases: TGTGCCAGCAGCTTAGTGGGGCAGAGCTCTGGAAACACCATATATTTT.

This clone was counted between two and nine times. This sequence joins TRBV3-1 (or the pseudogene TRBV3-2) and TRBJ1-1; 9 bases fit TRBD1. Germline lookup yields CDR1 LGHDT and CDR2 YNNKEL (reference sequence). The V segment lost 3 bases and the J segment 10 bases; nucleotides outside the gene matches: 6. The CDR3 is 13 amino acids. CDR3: CASSHTGGRGAFF. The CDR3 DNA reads TGTGCCAGCAGCCACACAGGGGGCCGGGGAGCTTTCTTT.

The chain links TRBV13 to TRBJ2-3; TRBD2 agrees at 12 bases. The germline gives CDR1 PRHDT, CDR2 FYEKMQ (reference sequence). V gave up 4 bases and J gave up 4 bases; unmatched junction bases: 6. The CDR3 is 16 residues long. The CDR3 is CASSSTSGGPADTQYF. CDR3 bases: TGTGCCAGCAGCTCTACTAGCGGGGGGCCGGCAGATACGCAGTATTTT.

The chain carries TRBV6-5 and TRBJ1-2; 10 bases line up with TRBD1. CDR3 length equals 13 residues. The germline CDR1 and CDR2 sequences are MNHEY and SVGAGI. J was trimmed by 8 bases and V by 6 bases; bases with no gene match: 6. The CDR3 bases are TGTGCCAGCAGCCCCGGACAGGGGGGAGGCTACACCTTC. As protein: CASSPGQGGGYTF.

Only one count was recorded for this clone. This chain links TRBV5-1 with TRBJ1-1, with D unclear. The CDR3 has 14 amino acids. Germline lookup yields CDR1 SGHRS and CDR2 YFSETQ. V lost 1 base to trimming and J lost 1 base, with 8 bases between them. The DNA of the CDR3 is TGCGCCAGCAGCTTGCGGCAGGCGAACACTGAAGCTTTCTTT. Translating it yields CASSLRQANTEAFF. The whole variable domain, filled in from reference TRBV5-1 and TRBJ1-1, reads KAGVTQTPRYLIKTRGQQVTLSCSPISGHRSVSWYQQTPGQGLQFLFEYFSETQRNKGNFPGRFSGRQFSNSRSEMNVSTLELGDSALYLCASSLRQANTEAFFGQGTRLTVV.